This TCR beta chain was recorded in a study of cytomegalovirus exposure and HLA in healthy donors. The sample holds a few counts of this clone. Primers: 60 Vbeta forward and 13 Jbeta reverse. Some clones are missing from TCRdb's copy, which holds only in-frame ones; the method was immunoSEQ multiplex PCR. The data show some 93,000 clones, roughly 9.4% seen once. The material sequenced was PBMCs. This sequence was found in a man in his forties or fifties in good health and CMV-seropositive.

The CDR3: CASRTGGYNSPLHF. The CDR3 DNA reads TGTGCCAGTAGGACAGGGGGCTATAATTCACCCCTCCACTTT. The chain uses TRBV19 and TRBJ1-6; 9 nucleotides align to TRBD1. Germline CDR1 is LNHDA and CDR2 is SQIVND (reference sequence). The CDR3 consists of 14 residues. J lost 3 bases, V lost 6 bases, and 0 bases had no gene match.